This T cell receptor (beta chain) was profiled in a study of T-cell reconstitution after alpha-beta-depleted transplantation in children. Preparing the TCRbeta library involved the use of unique molecular identifiers. TCRdb re-called the PCR reads with MiXCR, one entry per CDR3 protein. The sample has more than 400,000 distinct CDR3 sequences; more than 9.5% are singletons. CDR1 and CDR2 (germline): SGHTA, FQGNSA. Trimming at V came to 0 bases and at J to 5 bases, leaving 11 bases not matched to a gene. The CDR3 contains 18 residues. Material: PBMCs, mostly from graft donor cells, obtained 180 days after TCRalphabeta/CD19-depleted stem cell transplant. The chain carries TRBV7-2 and TRBJ2-3, with TRBD2 matching 10 bases. The origin of this receptor is a female patient younger than 10 who had a stem cell transplant for aplastic anemia, so the T cells may come from the graft donor. CDR3 residues: CASSLARGLAAREDTQYF. The CDR3 nucleotides are TGTGCCAGCAGCTTAGCGCGAGGACTAGCGGCTCGGGAAGATACGCAGTATTTT.